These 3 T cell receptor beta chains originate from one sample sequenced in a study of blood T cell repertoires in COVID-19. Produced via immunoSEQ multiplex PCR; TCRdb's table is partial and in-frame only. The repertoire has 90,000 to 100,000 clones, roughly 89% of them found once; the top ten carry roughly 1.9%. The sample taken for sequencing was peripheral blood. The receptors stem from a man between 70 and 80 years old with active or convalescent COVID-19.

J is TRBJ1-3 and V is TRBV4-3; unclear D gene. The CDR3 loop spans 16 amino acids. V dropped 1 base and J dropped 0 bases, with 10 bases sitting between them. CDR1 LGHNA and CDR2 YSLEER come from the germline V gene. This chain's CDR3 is CASSQGTDSSGNTIYF. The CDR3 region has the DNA TGCGCCAGCAGCCAAGGAACTGACTCCTCTGGAAACACCATATATTTT.

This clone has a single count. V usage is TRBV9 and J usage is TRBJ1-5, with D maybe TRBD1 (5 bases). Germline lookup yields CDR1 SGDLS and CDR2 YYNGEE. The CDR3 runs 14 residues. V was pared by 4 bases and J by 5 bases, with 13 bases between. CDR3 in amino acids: CASSPGGGYQPQHF. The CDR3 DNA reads TGTGCCAGCAGCCCAGGCGGGGGTTATCAGCCCCAGCATTTT. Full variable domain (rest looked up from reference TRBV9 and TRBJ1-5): DSGVTQTPKHLITATGQRVTLRCSPRSGDLSVYWYQQSLDQGLQFLIQYYNGEERAKGNILERFSAQQFPDLHSELNLSSLELGDSALYFCASSPGGGYQPQHFGDGTRLSIL.

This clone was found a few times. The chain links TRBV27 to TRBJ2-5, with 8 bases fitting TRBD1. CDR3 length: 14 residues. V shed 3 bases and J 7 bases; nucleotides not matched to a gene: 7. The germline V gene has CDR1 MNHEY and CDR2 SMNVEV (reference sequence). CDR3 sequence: CASSFGQGLWTQYF. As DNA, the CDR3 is TGTGCCAGCAGTTTTGGACAGGGCCTGTGGACCCAGTACTTC.